This entry lists 18 T cell receptor beta chains sequenced from one sample in a study of cytotoxic CD8 clonotypes in ibrutinib-treated CLL. TCRdb's table, derived via immunoSEQ multiplex PCR, lists solely in-frame clones and lacks some. The table shows over 65,000 clones, with around 65% occurring only once. The sample here was PBMCs, taken after 12 months of ibrutinib treatment. These receptors were collected from a human donor with chronic lymphocytic leukemia.

This clone was picked up one time. V is TRBV28 and J is TRBJ2-1; 9 bases match TRBD2. CDR1 is MDHEN, CDR2 SYDVKM, per germline. This CDR3 has 19 residues. Losses at the gene ends were 4 bases for V and 4 bases for J; bases not matched to a gene: 17. CDR3 residues: CASSSNFGLAPSFYNEQFF. The CDR3 DNA reads as TGTGCCAGCAGTTCAAACTTTGGACTAGCGCCCAGCTTTTACAATGAGCAGTTCTTC.

This CDR3 is CASSLAIKTSGVDTQYF. DNA of the CDR3: TGCGCCAGCAGCCTAGCCATAAAGACTAGCGGGGTTGATACGCAGTATTTT. The chain is built from TRBV4-1 and TRBJ2-3; the match to TRBD2 covers 11 bases. The germline V gene encodes CDR1 MGHRA and CDR2 YSYEKL. The length of the CDR3 is 17 residues. The V segment lost 4 bases and the J segment 6 bases; nucleotides outside the gene matches: 12.

The chain couples TRBV29-1 to TRBJ2-3; D possibly corresponds to TRBD1 (6 bases). Trimming removed 7 bases from V and 8 bases from J, with 16 bases in between. The CDR3 runs to 12 residues. In germline, CDR1 is SQVTM, CDR2 ANQGSEA. The CDR3 region has the DNA TGCAGCGGCCGACAGGAGGCAGCTACGCAGTATTTT. Amino acid sequence: CSGRQEAATQYF.

This clone was seen just once. V and J are TRBV11-2 and TRBJ2-7; D is undetermined. Germline-derived CDR1 and CDR2 are SGHAT and FQNNGV. The CDR3 spans 14 residues. V was pared by 6 bases and J by 2 bases, with 14 bases between. CDR3 loop: CASRGPFPPYEQYF. CDR3 DNA sequence: TGTGCCAGCAGAGGACCCTTCCCACCCTACGAGCAGTACTTC. Full variable domain (outside the CDR3, taken from reference TRBV11-2 and TRBJ2-7): EAGVAQSPRYKIIEKRQSVAFWCNPISGHATLYWYQQILGQGPKLLIQFQNNGVVDDSQLPKDRFSAERLKGVDSTLKIQPAKLEDSAVYLCASRGPFPPYEQYFGPGTRLTVT.

V is TRBV5-4 and J is TRBJ1-2; the match to TRBD1 covers 7 bases. In germline, CDR1 is SGHNT, CDR2 YYREEE (reference sequence). The CDR3 is 15 amino acids. The V segment lost 4 bases and the J segment 3 bases; nucleotides outside the gene matches: 9. The CDR3 DNA is TGTGCCAGCAGCCGGGACAGCCGACTAGACTATGGCTACACCTTC. This codes for CASSRDSRLDYGYTF.

The chain uses TRBV2 and TRBJ1-1, with TRBD1 as a possible D gene (6 bases). V lost 2 bases and J lost 8, with 15 bases in between. The CDR3 is 14 residues long. Germline lookup yields CDR1 SNHLY and CDR2 FYNNEI. The CDR3 nucleotides are TGTGCCAGCAGTGAAAGGGTGTGGACAGACGAAGCTTTCTTT. This sequence encodes CASSERVWTDEAFF.

The V and J genes are TRBV30 and TRBJ1-2, with no clear D. V lost 0 bases, J lost 7 bases, and 12 bases lay in between. CDR3 length: 13 residues. CDR1 is GTSNPN, CDR2 SVGIG, per germline (reference sequence). The CDR3 DNA reads TGTGCCTGGAGTGTACGGGGTGGGCGTGGCTACACCTTC. This codes for CAWSVRGGRGYTF. The whole variable domain, filled in from reference TRBV30 and TRBJ1-2, reads SQTIHQWPATLVQPVGSPLSLECTVEGTSNPNLYWYRQAAGRGLQLLFYSVGIGQISSEVPQNLSASRPQDRQFILSSKKLLLSDSGFYLCAWSVRGGRGYTFGSGTRLTVV.

This clone appeared a single time. The V and J genes are TRBV18 and TRBJ1-1; 7 positions match TRBD1. The ends lost 1 base at V and 0 bases at J; junction bases unmatched: 5. CDR3 length equals 16 residues. The germline CDR1 and CDR2 sequences are KGHSH and LQKENI. In nucleotides, the CDR3 is TGTGCCAGCTCACCACAGACAGGGACCATGAACACTGAAGCTTTCTTT. This codes for CASSPQTGTMNTEAFF.

The chain combines TRBV4-3 with TRBJ2-1, with 15 bases fitting TRBD2. The CDR3 consists of 17 residues. In germline, CDR1 is LGHNA, CDR2 YSLEER. V shed 3 bases, J shed 10 bases, and the junction held 10 bases outside the gene matches. The CDR3 here is CASSQTWTSGGGVEQFF. CDR3 DNA: TGCGCCAGCAGCCAGACCTGGACTAGCGGGGGGGGTGTGGAGCAGTTCTTC.

Turning to this clone: A junction end diverges from the germline sequence, so it may reflect a read error. V gene TRBV2 combines with J gene TRBJ2-5, with D perhaps matching TRBD1 or TRBD2 (5 bases each). The CDR3 has 14 residues. Germline-derived CDR1 and CDR2 are SNHLY and FYNNEI. CDR3 protein: CASKKGPQGEAQYF. The CDR3 DNA reads as TGTGCCAGCAAGAAGGGACCGCAAGGAGAGGCCCAGTACTTC.

This CDR3 reads CAISERVAGGRGTDTQYF. DNA of the CDR3: TGTGCCATCAGTGAGAGGGTAGCGGGGGGCCGGGGCACAGATACGCAGTATTTT. The chain joins TRBV10-3 to TRBJ2-3; 10 bases match TRBD2. Per the germline V gene, CDR1 is ENHRY and CDR2 is SYGVKD. The CDR3 has 18 amino acids. Trimming took 2 bases from V and 1 from J; bases not matched to a gene: 9.

This clone was observed a handful of times. The chain uses TRBV5-1 and TRBJ1-2; D not resolved. Germline V gene lookup returns CDR1 SGHRS and CDR2 YFSETQ. This CDR3 is built from 13 residues. V lost 0 bases to trimming and J lost 8 bases, with 11 bases between them. The CDR3 sequence: CASSLARARGYTF. Written as DNA, the CDR3 is TGCGCCAGCAGCTTGGCCCGAGCTAGGGGCTACACCTTC. Together with reference TRBV5-1 and TRBJ1-2, the CDR3 gives the full variable domain: KAGVTQTPRYLIKTRGQQVTLSCSPISGHRSVSWYQQTPGQGLQFLFEYFSETQRNKGNFPGRFSGRQFSNSRSEMNVSTLELGDSALYLCASSLARARGYTFGSGTRLTVV.

The chain combines TRBV7-6 with TRBJ2-1, with 11 bases aligning to TRBD1. There are 16 residues in the CDR3. V lost 5 bases to trimming and J lost 4 bases; unmatched junction nucleotides: 7. Germline V gives CDR1 SGHVS, CDR2 FNYEAQ. The CDR3 DNA reads TGTGCCAGCAGCCAAGGACAGGGGGCCCCATACAATGAGCAGTTCTTC. Amino acids: CASSQGQGAPYNEQFF.

This chain joins TRBV28 and TRBJ1-1; D not certain. Trimming pared 1 base from V and 4 bases from J, leaving 10 bases between. This CDR3 is built from 14 residues. Germline CDR1 MDHEN, CDR2 SYDVKM. CDR3 protein: CASSLSARRTEAFF. The CDR3 region has the DNA TGTGCCAGCAGTTTATCTGCCAGACGCACTGAAGCTTTCTTT.

This chain links TRBV5-4 with TRBJ2-1, with 10 bases fitting TRBD2. Germline V gene data show CDR1 as SGHNT and CDR2 as YYREEE (reference sequence). The J segment lost 7 bases and the V segment lost 1 base, leaving 14 bases of the junction unmatched. This CDR3 has 18 amino acids. The CDR3 spells CASSLPFGSGGANNEQFF. CDR3 DNA: TGTGCCAGCAGCTTGCCCTTTGGGAGCGGGGGGGCCAATAATGAGCAGTTCTTC.

CDR3 protein: CASSDPRRGAYGYTF. The CDR3, as DNA: TGTGCCAGCAGTGACCCCCGACGGGGGGCATATGGCTACACCTTC. The chain joins TRBV25-1 to TRBJ1-2, with a weak D call TRBD1 (6 bases). The germline V gene encodes CDR1 MGHDK and CDR2 SYGVNS. V was clipped by 3 bases and J by 5 bases, with 16 bases between them. CDR3 size: 15 residues.

Written as DNA, the CDR3 is TGTGCCAGCAGTCCTCCTGGGGCTGGGGCCAACGTCCTGACTTTC. This codes for CASSPPGAGANVLTF. The chain joins TRBV5-4 to TRBJ2-6; D call uncertain. The CDR3 is made up of 15 amino acids. Germline V CDR1 and CDR2: SGHNT, YYREEE (reference sequence). V was pared by 5 bases and J by 2 bases, with 11 bases between. Full variable domain (outside the CDR3, taken from reference TRBV5-4 and TRBJ2-6): ETGVTQSPTHLIKTRGQQVTLRCSSQSGHNTVSWYQQALGQGPQFIFQYYREEENGRGNFPPRFSGLQFPNYSSELNVNALELDDSALYLCASSPPGAGANVLTFGAGSRLTVL.

The chain recombines TRBV5-6 with TRBJ1-1; TRBD1 agrees at 7 bases. The V segment lost 2 bases and the J segment 1 base; nucleotides outside the gene matches: 5. The CDR3 runs 15 residues. CDR1 is SGHDT and CDR2 is YYEEEE in the germline V gene. The CDR3 DNA reads TGTGCCAGCAGCTTTTTGGACAGGAAGAACACTGAAGCTTTCTTT. Translating it yields CASSFLDRKNTEAFF.